This T cell receptor (beta chain) was found in a study of shared clonotypes between healthy human individuals. Using immunoSEQ multiplex PCR, the repertoire was profiled, and TCRdb retains in-frame clones only, with some absent. The repertoire consists of some 500,000 clones, with approximately 95% occurring once and the leading ten covering about 0.06%. This sequence was found in a young woman in good health. Sequenced: naive CD4+ T cells sorted from blood. Subset specified: CD45RA+ positively selected.

The CDR3 region has the DNA TGTGCCAGCAGCTCCTTCGGGATTGGGAACACCGGGGAGCTGTTTTTT. Protein product: CASSSFGIGNTGELFF. The gene calls are TRBV7-7 and TRBJ2-2; D perhaps matches TRBD2 (5 bases). Germline-derived CDR1 and CDR2 are SSHAT and FNYEAQ (reference sequence). Trimming shortened V by 4 bases and J by 1 base, and 13 bases separated the two germline ends. This CDR3 has 16 amino acids.